These 8 T cell receptor beta chains were all obtained from the same sample, sequenced in a study of control samples from healthy donors and cancer patients. Generated by immunoSEQ multiplex PCR, the TCRdb table keeps only in-frame clones and is missing some. The sample holds approximately 150,000 clones, about 90% seen once. Sequencing was carried out using blood. The receptors originated from a woman under 40 in good health.

This chain uses TRBV19 with TRBJ1-2, with D unclear. V was pared by 4 bases and J by 4 bases, with 16 bases between. This CDR3 has 15 amino acids. In germline, CDR1 is LNHDA, CDR2 SQIVND (reference sequence). The CDR3 loop reads CASSTLQPGSYGYTF. The CDR3 region has the DNA TGTGCCAGTAGTACCTTGCAGCCAGGTAGCTATGGCTACACCTTC.

The V gene is TRBV28, the J gene TRBJ2-5, with 12 positions matching TRBD2. The germline V gene encodes CDR1 MDHEN and CDR2 SYDVKM. CDR3 length: 18 amino acids. After removal of 3 bases from V and 5 bases from J, the junction contained 13 bases not matched to a gene. CDR3 coding DNA: TGTGCCAGCAGTTTTTCGTCTCGACTAGCGGGAGCGGGCGAGACCCAGTACTTC. It translates to CASSFSSRLAGAGETQYF.

V and J are TRBV4-1 and TRBJ1-1; D possibly corresponds to TRBD1 (6 bases). V was pared by 0 bases and J by 8 bases, with 16 bases between. This CDR3 comprises 15 residues. CDR1 is MGHRA and CDR2 is YSYEKL in the germline V gene. As DNA, the CDR3 is TGCGCCAGCAGCCAAGATAGGGGGGGGATAAAGGAAGCTTTCTTT. It encodes CASSQDRGGIKEAFF.

The V call is TRBV19, the J call TRBJ2-4; D is undetermined. CDR3 length: 13 residues. The V gene lost 9 bases and the J gene lost 0 bases, with 9 bases spanning the gap. Germline V gene lookup returns CDR1 LNHDA and CDR2 SQIVND (reference sequence). CDR3 protein: CASRPLAKNIQYF. The DNA for the CDR3 is TGTGCCAGCCGGCCCCTAGCCAAAAACATTCAGTACTTC.

V gene TRBV5-6 combines with J gene TRBJ2-7; D remains unclear. This CDR3 comprises 14 residues. CDR1 is SGHDT, CDR2 YYEEEE, per germline. Trimming stripped 2 bases from V and 2 bases from J, with 11 bases between. As DNA, the CDR3 is TGTGCCAGCAGCTTTCTCGCGACTGCCTACGAGCAGTACTTC. It specifies CASSFLATAYEQYF. Filled out from reference TRBV5-6 and TRBJ2-7, the complete variable domain reads DAGVTQSPTHLIKTRGQQVTLRCSPKSGHDTVSWYQQALGQGPQFIFQYYEEEERQRGNFPDRFSGHQFPNYSSELNVNALLLGDSALYLCASSFLATAYEQYFGPGTRLTVT.

The chain combines TRBV4-1 with TRBJ2-1; 12 bases are shared with TRBD2. The CDR3 sequence is 21 residues long. V was clipped by 4 bases and J by 0 bases; unmatched bases: 16. Per the germline V gene, CDR1 is MGHRA and CDR2 is YSYEKL. The CDR3 is CASSPQRGTSGRSHSYNEQFF. As DNA, the CDR3 is TGCGCCAGCAGCCCCCAGAGGGGGACTAGCGGGCGATCGCACTCCTACAATGAGCAGTTCTTC.

The chain recombines TRBV19 with TRBJ2-5; TRBD1 aligns across 12 bases. This CDR3 comprises 15 residues. Germline V lookup: CDR1 LNHDA, CDR2 SQIVND (reference sequence). The J segment lost 9 bases and the V segment lost 9 bases, leaving 14 bases of the junction unmatched. CDR3 coding DNA: TGTGCCAGCAGAGGGACAGGGGGCGCGCGAGGGCCCCAGTACTTC. Amino acid sequence: CASRGTGGARGPQYF. The variable domain in full, with the rest retrieved from reference TRBV19 and TRBJ2-5, is DGGITQSPKYLFRKEGQNVTLSCEQNLNHDAMYWYRQDPGQGLRLIYYSQIVNDFQKGDIAEGYSVSREKKESFPLTVTSAQKNPTAFYLCASRGTGGARGPQYFGPGTRLLVL.

This clone was counted only a few times. The V gene is TRBV10-1, the J gene TRBJ2-2; tentatively, D is TRBD1 (5 bases). CDR1 is WNHNN, CDR2 SYGVQD, per germline (reference sequence). This CDR3 comprises 13 residues. The V and J ends lost 7 bases and 6 bases respectively, with 12 bases between them. Here the CDR3 reads CASTGLRAGELFF. CDR3 nucleotide sequence: TGCGCCAGCACCGGGCTCAGGGCCGGGGAGCTGTTTTTT.